Listed below are T cell receptor beta chains from one sample, sequenced in a study of identifying expanded T cells in peripheral blood. Data came from immunoSEQ multiplex PCR; TCRdb stores just in-frame clones and leaves some out. The sample yields about 78,000 clones, approximately 84% seen once. The material sequenced was blood. These TCRs come from a person aged 18-69 years in good health. Each CDR3 is given with its conserved first and last residue. The D gene is left open where the match is weak. The size field is filled for only some rows; it gives once, few, many or a size class.

TRBV18,.,TRBJ2-1,.,CASSPRGQQDNEQFF,TGTGCCAGCTCACCACGGGGGCAGCAGGACAATGAGCAGTTCTTC
TRBV10-3,.,TRBJ2-3,.,CAISEPGRRTDTQYF,TGTGCCATCAGTGAGCCAGGCAGACGCACAGATACGCAGTATTTT
TRBV2,.,TRBJ2-3,.,CASRVGKDTQYF,TGTGCCAGCAGGGTAGGGAAAGATACGCAGTATTTT
TRBV5-6,.,TRBJ2-7,.,CASSLGRTVNYEQYF,TGTGCCAGCAGCTTGGGCCGGACAGTGAACTACGAGCAGTACTTC
TRBV7-9,.,TRBJ2-3,.,CASSLGATDTQYF,TGTGCCAGCAGCCTCGGGGCCACAGATACGCAGTATTTT
TRBV7-2,.,TRBJ2-3,.,CASSLMSRASTDTQYF,TGTGCCAGCAGCTTAATGTCCCGCGCTAGCACAGATACGCAGTATTTT
TRBV4-2,.,TRBJ1-2,TRBD1,CASSQDLTGEENYGYTF,TGTGCCAGCAGCCAAGACCTGACAGGGGAAGAGAACTATGGCTACACCTTC
TRBV7-9,.,TRBJ1-4,.,CASSLKDSSEKLFF,TGTGCCAGCAGCTTGAAGGACAGTAGCGAAAAACTGTTTTTT
TRBV5-1,.,TRBJ2-5,TRBD2,CASSLASAGGRETQYF,TGCGCCAGCAGCTTGGCCTCGGCGGGAGGGAGAGAGACCCAGTACTTC
TRBV6-5,.,TRBJ1-1,.,CASSYSGRGGTEAFF,TGTGCCAGCAGTTACTCAGGCAGGGGTGGGACTGAAGCTTTCTTT
TRBV28,.,TRBJ1-5,.,CASSPNYPQPQHF,TGTGCCAGCAGCCCCAACTACCCCCAGCCCCAGCATTTT
TRBV30,.,TRBJ1-1,.,CAWSPKGLNTEAFF,TGTGCCTGGAGCCCCAAGGGACTGAACACTGAAGCTTTCTTT
TRBV9,.,TRBJ2-3,TRBD2,CASSVSGTGTDTQYF,TGTGCCAGCAGCGTAAGCGGGACCGGCACAGATACGCAGTATTTT
TRBV10-3,.,TRBJ2-2,TRBD1,CAISESSGGRTGELFF,TGTGCCATCAGTGAGTCGTCAGGGGGAAGAACCGGGGAGCTGTTTTTT
TRBV7-2,.,TRBJ2-7,.,CASSLVGADEQYF,TGTGCCAGCAGCTTAGTGGGGGCGGACGAGCAGTACTTC
TRBV7-7,few,TRBJ2-3,.,CASSLGPTDTQYF,TGTGCTAGCAGCTTAGGGCCTACGGATACGCAGTATTTT
TRBV7-9,.,TRBJ2-2,TRBD2,CASSRRLAGDTGELFF,TGTGCCAGCAGCCGGCGACTAGCGGGGGACACCGGGGAGCTGTTTTTT
TRBV11-3,.,TRBJ2-3,TRBD1,CASSLRTGTDTQYF,TGTGCCAGCAGCTTAAGGACAGGGACAGATACGCAGTATTTT
TRBV4-1,.,TRBJ2-7,.,CASSRTDYSYEQYF,TGCGCCAGCAGCCGAACAGATTACTCCTACGAGCAGTACTTC
TRBV7-2,.,TRBJ2-1,TRBD2,CASSLVAGGNEQFF,TGTGCCAGCAGCTTAGTGGCGGGAGGGAATGAGCAGTTCTTC
TRBV5-8,.,TRBJ1-2,TRBD1,CASSPTGPRGYTF,TGTGCCAGCAGCCCGACAGGGCCGAGGGGCTACACCTTC
TRBV19,few,TRBJ1-1,.,CASHTLGLEAFF,TGTGCCAGCCATACCTTGGGACTAGAAGCTTTCTTT
TRBV7-6,.,TRBJ2-7,TRBD1,CASSLDRDKQYF,TGTGCCAGCAGCCTCGACAGGGACAAGCAGTACTTC
TRBV10-3,.,TRBJ1-5,.,CAIRGDLDQPQHF,TGTGCCATCCGTGGGGACCTAGACCAGCCCCAGCATTTT
TRBV18,.,TRBJ2-7,TRBD2,CASSLAGGNYEQYF,TGTGCCAGCTCATTAGCGGGAGGGAACTACGAGCAGTACTTC
TRBV7-2,.,TRBJ2-7,.,CASSLGAGLSYEQYF,TGTGCCAGCAGCTTAGGGGCGGGCCTCTCCTACGAGCAGTACTTC
TRBV13,.,TRBJ1-1,.,CASRPVAQSTEAFF,TGTGCCAGCAGACCGGTGGCCCAGAGCACTGAAGCTTTCTTT
TRBV7-2,.,TRBJ1-4,.,CASSLAGSTNEKLFF,TGTGCCAGCAGCTTAGCAGGGTCAACTAATGAAAAACTGTTTTTT
TRBV7-9,once,TRBJ2-5,.,CASSAIGYSLQETQYF,TGTGCCAGCAGCGCAATCGGGTATTCTCTCCAAGAGACCCAGTACTTC
TRBV11-2,.,TRBJ2-4,.,CASSLGGVAIQYF,TGTGCCAGCAGCTTAGGGGGGGTGGCCATTCAGTACTTC
TRBV28,.,TRBJ1-5,.,CASSLFVNQPQHF,TGTGCCAGCAGTTTATTCGTGAATCAGCCCCAGCATTTT
TRBV30,.,TRBJ2-7,.,CAWSFQGYEQYF,TGTGCCTGGAGCTTCCAGGGTTACGAGCAGTACTTC
TRBV16,.,TRBJ1-2,.,CASSQGPYGYTF,TGTGCCAGCAGCCAAGGACCTTATGGCTACACCTTC
TRBV30,.,TRBJ2-1,.,CAWETGHEQFF,TGTGCCTGGGAGACAGGCCATGAGCAGTTCTTC
TRBV15,once,TRBJ1-4,.,CATSSSGVGYEKLFF,TGTGCCACCAGCAGTTCGGGGGTGGGATATGAAAAACTGTTTTTT
TRBV6-5,.,TRBJ2-7,TRBD2,CASSSRTSGDYEQYF,TGTGCCAGCAGTTCGCGGACTAGCGGAGACTACGAGCAGTACTTC
TRBV28,.,TRBJ2-5,TRBD2,CASTLGGWETQYF,TGTGCCAGCACCTTGGGAGGGTGGGAGACCCAGTACTTC
TRBV5-4,.,TRBJ2-1,TRBD2,CASSRTGLAGFVSYNEQFF,TGTGCCAGCAGCCGAACGGGACTAGCGGGCTTTGTCTCCTACAATGAGCAGTTCTTC
TRBV10-3,.,TRBJ1-5,.,CATSRDSNQPQHF,TGTGCCACCTCAAGGGACAGCAATCAGCCCCAGCATTTT
TRBV5-4,.,TRBJ2-6,TRBD1,CASSKDRGPGANVLTF,TGTGCCAGCAGCAAAGACAGGGGGCCTGGGGCCAACGTCCTGACTTTC
TRBV6-5,.,TRBJ2-5,TRBD1,CASSYSGQNQQETQYF,TGTGCCAGCAGTTACTCGGGACAGAATCAGCAAGAGACCCAGTACTTC
TRBV30,.,TRBJ1-5,.,CAWSPVNGFNQPQHF,TGTGCCTGGAGTCCCGTTAATGGTTTCAATCAGCCCCAGCATTTT
TRBV19,.,TRBJ2-2,.,CASSGQNTGELFF,TGTGCCAGTAGTGGACAGAACACCGGGGAGCTGTTTTTT
TRBV29-1,.,TRBJ1-4,.,CSVSVNEKLFF,TGCAGCGTCTCCGTTAATGAAAAACTGTTTTTT
TRBV27,.,TRBJ2-3,TRBD2,CASSRRIAGGLLDTQYF,TGTGCCAGCAGTCGCCGAATAGCGGGAGGTTTGCTAGATACGCAGTATTTT
TRBV11-3,.,TRBJ2-3,.,CASSLRGWPTDTQYF,TGTGCCAGCAGTCTAAGGGGTTGGCCCACAGATACGCAGTATTTT
TRBV25-1,.,TRBJ2-5,TRBD1,CASTRSWGTGGLSETQYF,TGTGCCAGCACTCGATCCTGGGGTACAGGGGGCCTCAGTGAGACCCAGTACTTC
TRBV7-3,.,TRBJ2-3,TRBD1,CASSADRGSTDTQYF,TGTGCCAGCAGCGCAGACAGGGGATCCACAGATACGCAGTATTTT
TRBV13,.,TRBJ2-3,.,CASSLQGVTDTQYF,TGTGCCAGCAGCTTGCAGGGCGTCACAGATACGCAGTATTTT
TRBV28,.,TRBJ2-7,.,CASSFGGTKEQYF,TGTGCCAGCAGTTTCGGTGGGACAAAAGAGCAGTACTTC
TRBV10-3,.,TRBJ2-7,TRBD2,CAIRRLAGNDEQYF,TGTGCCATCAGAAGACTAGCGGGAAATGACGAGCAGTACTTC